The text below deals with one T cell receptor beta chain. Authors' processing steps: Amplification of reference gene primers provided the estimated nucleated cell counts. The data were produced by immunoSEQ multiplex PCR, yet TCRdb's version contains in-frame clones alone and is incomplete. V and J calls plus clone size are reproduced from that table; the DNA served to infer D and trimming. The table records under 350,000 clones, approximately 90% of them present only once. J was trimmed by 6 bases and V by 4 bases; bases with no gene match: 4. The CDR3 runs to 13 residues. Germline V gene data show CDR1 as SGHTS and CDR2 as YDEGEE. This sample was included in a study of blood T cell repertoires in COVID-19. Living in 24 US areas, the participants were between 18 and 89 years of age.

The V gene is TRBV5-8, the J gene TRBJ1-5; TRBD1 agrees at 7 bases. This TCR was sampled from a man aged 30-40 years who had recovered from COVID-19. Material for sequencing was PBMCs or T cells enriched from blood (not recorded which). The CDR3 nucleotides read TGTGCCAGCAGCCAGACAGGGATTCAGCCCCAGCATTTT. Amino acids: CASSQTGIQPQHF. Full variable domain (remainder filled in from reference TRBV5-8 and TRBJ1-5): EAGVTQSPTHLIKTRGQQATLRCSPISGHTSVYWYQQALGLGLQFLLWYDEGEERNRGNFPPRFSGRQFPNYSSELNVNALELEDSALYLCASSQTGIQPQHFGDGTRLSIL.